Here is one T cell receptor (beta chain) with its context. These data are taken from a study of control samples from healthy donors and cancer patients. Sequencing used immunoSEQ multiplex PCR; TCRdb keeps in-frame clones, though not all of them. The table lists 100,000 or so clones, approximately 90% of them singletons, with less than 8.5% in the top ten. The sequencing sample was made of blood. This receptor was taken from a man aged 25 to 40 in good health.

The DNA of the CDR3 is TGCAGCGTTGAGGAAGAAACAGAGATGAACACTGAAGCTTTCTTT. Residues: CSVEEETEMNTEAFF. J is TRBJ1-1 and V is TRBV29-1, with no clear D. The CDR3 is 15 amino acids. Germline CDR1 SQVTM, CDR2 ANQGSEA. Trimming left V 3 bases short and J 0 bases short, with 14 bases between.